These 29 T cell receptor beta chains originate from one sample sequenced in a study of cytotoxic CD8 clonotypes in ibrutinib-treated CLL. Clones were read by immunoSEQ multiplex PCR, and TCRdb kept only the in-frame ones, dropping some. Of over 7,000 clones in the sample, roughly 84% were seen once. The input for sequencing was PBMCs, taken before ibrutinib treatment. These TCRs come from a human donor with chronic lymphocytic leukemia.

The V gene is TRBV4-3, the J gene TRBJ1-2, with TRBD1 matching over 8 bases. The CDR3 consists of 14 residues. Germline CDR1 and CDR2: LGHNA and YSLEER. V lost 0 bases to trimming and J lost 8 bases; unmatched junction nucleotides: 5. In DNA, the CDR3 is TGCGCCAGCAGCCAAGAAGGGACAGGTCAAGGCTACACCTTC. Translation: CASSQEGTGQGYTF.

The V gene is TRBV11-1, the J gene TRBJ2-7, with TRBD2 identical over 8 bases. The CDR3 covers 14 residues. V lost 4 bases and J lost 3; bases outside the gene matches: 5. Germline V CDR1 and CDR2: SGHAT, FQDESV (reference sequence). The CDR3 DNA follows: TGTGCCAGCAGCTCCCGGGGGGGCAGCTACGAGCAGTACTTC. Translation: CASSSRGGSYEQYF.

The table lists this clone with a count of one. This chain joins TRBV25-1 and TRBJ1-3, with 9 positions matching TRBD1. The V gene end was trimmed by 4 bases and the J gene end by 3 bases; junction bases not matched to a gene: 7. In germline, CDR1 is MGHDK, CDR2 SYGVNS. CDR3 size: 16 residues. CDR3 sequence (DNA): TGTGCCAGCAGTGGGAGAACAGGGGGCTGTGGAAACACCATATATTTT. It is translated as CASSGRTGGCGNTIYF. Variable domain in full (rest from reference TRBV25-1 and TRBJ1-3): EADIYQTPRYLVIGTGKKITLECSQTMGHDKMYWYQQDPGMELHLIHYSYGVNSTEKGDLSSESTVSRIRTEHFPLTLESARPSHTSQYLCASSGRTGGCGNTIYFGEGSWLTVV.

This rearrangement joins TRBV29-1 to TRBJ1-2; TRBD1 is a possible D gene (6 bases). Germline values: CDR1 SQVTM, CDR2 ANQGSEA. CDR3 length: 13 amino acids. V was shortened by 6 bases and J by 2 bases, with 13 bases between the two germline ends. This CDR3 reads CSVFRGGNYGYTF. The CDR3 coding sequence is TGCAGCGTATTTAGAGGGGGAAACTATGGCTACACCTTC.

This chain connects TRBV15 to TRBJ2-7; the match to TRBD1 covers 10 bases. J was trimmed by 1 base and V by 3 bases; bases with no gene match: 3. Germline CDR1 reads LNHNV; CDR2 reads YYDKDF (reference sequence). The CDR3 totals 15 residues. Here the CDR3 DNA reads TGTGCCACCAGCAGGGGGACAGGGGCTTCCTACGAGCAGTACTTC. Translating it yields CATSRGTGASYEQYF.

CDR3 in amino acids: CASSQDRNRGDQETQYF. The CDR3, as DNA: TGCGCCAGCAGCCAAGATCGGAACAGGGGGGACCAAGAGACCCAGTACTTC. The gene calls are TRBV4-1 and TRBJ2-5, with 8 bases fitting TRBD1. The J segment lost 0 bases and the V segment lost 0 bases, leaving 6 bases of the junction unmatched. In germline, CDR1 is MGHRA, CDR2 YSYEKL. The CDR3 is 17 amino acids.

The V gene is TRBV11-2, the J gene TRBJ2-2; 7 positions agree with TRBD2. From germline, CDR1 is SGHAT and CDR2 FQNNGV. The CDR3 runs to 16 residues. After removal of 0 bases from V and 6 bases from J, the junction contained 7 bases not matched to a gene. The CDR3, as DNA: TGTGCCAGCAGCTTAGATATTGCGGGAGCGGCCGGGGAGCTGTTTTTT. It specifies CASSLDIAGAAGELFF. Complete variable domain (other parts from reference TRBV11-2 and TRBJ2-2): EAGVAQSPRYKIIEKRQSVAFWCNPISGHATLYWYQQILGQGPKLLIQFQNNGVVDDSQLPKDRFSAERLKGVDSTLKIQPAKLEDSAVYLCASSLDIAGAAGELFFGEGSRLTVL.

The DNA of the CDR3 is TGTGCCAGCAGTTTATTGGGTTATGGCGGTAACGAGCAGTACTTC. This codes for CASSLLGYGGNEQYF. V usage is TRBV27 and J usage is TRBJ2-7; D is uncertain. The CDR3 extends over 15 amino acids. Trimming cost V 1 base and J 5 bases, with 15 bases left between them. Germline V lookup: CDR1 MNHEY, CDR2 SMNVEV (reference sequence).

This chain joins TRBV4-1 and TRBJ2-3, with unresolved D. Trimming left V 4 bases short and J 0 bases short, with 14 bases between. There are 16 residues in the CDR3. Germline V gives CDR1 MGHRA, CDR2 YSYEKL. The CDR3: CASSPPTRTSTDTQYF. For the CDR3, the DNA is TGCGCCAGCAGCCCTCCGACTCGTACCAGCACAGATACGCAGTATTTT.

This chain connects TRBV6-7 to TRBJ2-2; 9 bases align to TRBD1. TRBV6-7 is an ORF; its function is uncertain. V lost 2 bases and J lost 6; bases outside the gene matches: 19. The CDR3 totals 20 residues. The CDR3 reads CASSYPSWFRGQGFPGELFF. Written as DNA, the CDR3 is TGTGCCAGCAGTTACCCTTCATGGTTCCGGGGACAGGGTTTCCCCGGGGAGCTGTTTTTT.

This clone was observed a few times. The chain is built from TRBV7-2 and TRBJ2-7; weak D call: TRBD1 (5 bases). This CDR3 has 17 residues. Trimming pared 4 bases from V and 2 bases from J, leaving 21 bases between. The germline CDR1 and CDR2 sequences are SGHTA and FQGNSA. CDR3 sequence (DNA): TGTGCCAGCAGCTCCCCCCTAAGACAGAGAAGGGCCTACGAGCAGTACTTC. It is translated as CASSSPLRQRRAYEQYF. The full variable domain, completed using reference TRBV7-2 and TRBJ2-7, is GAGVSQSPSNKVTEKGKDVELRCDPISGHTALYWYRQSLGQGLEFLIYFQGNSAPDKSGLPSDRFSAERTGGSVSTLTIQRTQQEDSAVYLCASSSPLRQRRAYEQYFGPGTRLTVT.

The genes are TRBV4-3 and TRBJ2-1, with 11 bases identical to TRBD2. This CDR3 region has 15 residues. Germline V gene data show CDR1 as LGHNA and CDR2 as YSLEER. The ends lost 4 bases at V and 5 bases at J; junction bases unmatched: 4. The CDR3 DNA reads as TGCGCCAGCAGCCCGGGACTAGCGGAAAACAATGAGCAGTTCTTC. This codes for CASSPGLAENNEQFF.

The J gene is TRBJ2-1, the V gene TRBV15, with 7 bases fitting TRBD2. The V segment lost 1 base and the J segment 0 bases; nucleotides outside the gene matches: 0. This CDR3 is built from 15 residues. CDR1 is LNHNV, CDR2 YYDKDF, per germline (reference sequence). CDR3 in amino acids: CATSRGGSSYNEQFF. CDR3 DNA sequence: TGTGCCACCAGCAGAGGCGGGAGCTCCTACAATGAGCAGTTCTTC.

CDR3 in amino acids: CASSSSGSINEQYF. The CDR3 coding sequence is TGCGCCAGCAGCTCTAGCGGGAGCATCAACGAGCAGTACTTC. This chain joins TRBV5-1 and TRBJ2-7; 10 nucleotides match TRBD2. CDR3 size: 14 residues. Germline CDR1 SGHRS, CDR2 YFSETQ. V was pared by 3 bases and J by 5 bases, with 5 bases of the junction left unmatched. The whole variable domain, remainder taken from reference TRBV5-1 and TRBJ2-7, is KAGVTQTPRYLIKTRGQQVTLSCSPISGHRSVSWYQQTPGQGLQFLFEYFSETQRNKGNFPGRFSGRQFSNSRSEMNVSTLELGDSALYLCASSSSGSINEQYFGPGTRLTVT.

The chain uses TRBV18 and TRBJ2-7; 7 bases are shared with TRBD1. The CDR3 is 15 residues long. CDR1 KGHSH and CDR2 LQKENI come from the germline V gene. The J segment lost 0 bases and the V segment lost 6 bases, leaving 8 bases of the junction unmatched. This chain's CDR3 is CASSPMGTDSYEQYF. The CDR3 DNA reads as TGTGCCAGCTCCCCCATGGGGACAGACTCCTACGAGCAGTACTTC.

This clone was counted a few times. The chain combines TRBV5-6 with TRBJ2-2, with 8 bases identical to TRBD1. CDR3 length: 16 residues. The V gene's germline CDR1 is SGHDT and CDR2 YYEEEE. The trim removed 4 bases at V and 2 bases at J, leaving 7 bases unmatched. In DNA, the CDR3 is TGTGCCAGCAGCCCCCGGACAGGGCTCAACACCGGGGAGCTGTTTTTT. Translated, it gives CASSPRTGLNTGELFF.

Here the CDR3 DNA reads TGCGCCAGCAGTCCTCGGACTGCCGAGGGACAGCCCCAGCATTTT. It codes for CASSPRTAEGQPQHF. The chain is built from TRBV4-1 and TRBJ1-5; D is uncertain. The V and J ends lost 6 bases and 7 bases respectively, with 19 bases between them. Germline V gene lookup returns CDR1 MGHRA and CDR2 YSYEKL. The CDR3 loop spans 15 amino acids.

This clone is labeled medium-sized. This sequence joins TRBV27 and TRBJ2-5; 7 positions agree with TRBD1. The V segment lost 0 bases and the J segment 6 bases; nucleotides outside the gene matches: 10. The germline gives CDR1 MNHEY, CDR2 SMNVEV (reference sequence). CDR3 size: 16 residues. CDR3 nucleotides: TGTGCCAGCAGTTTATCAGTCCTAGGGGGCGCGAAGACCCAGTACTTC. Translated, it gives CASSLSVLGGAKTQYF.

The rearrangement joins TRBV6-4 to TRBJ2-3; 12 bases agree with TRBD2. Germline assignment: CDR1 MRHNA and CDR2 SNTAGT. The CDR3 totals 15 residues. J was trimmed by 3 bases and V by 6 bases; bases with no gene match: 4. This CDR3 reads CASSKLAGGTDTQYF. CDR3 DNA sequence: TGTGCCAGCAGCAAACTAGCGGGAGGAACAGATACGCAGTATTTT.

The V and J genes are TRBV5-6 and TRBJ2-1; D is possibly TRBD2 (7 bases). The length of the CDR3 is 14 residues. V was clipped by 5 bases and J by 3 bases, with 12 bases between them. The V gene's germline CDR1 is SGHDT and CDR2 YYEEEE. This CDR3 reads CASRRRGRYNEQFF. The DNA for the CDR3 is TGTGCCAGCAGGAGGCGGGGGCGCTACAATGAGCAGTTCTTC. The complete variable domain, with remaining parts taken from reference TRBV5-6 and TRBJ2-1, reads DAGVTQSPTHLIKTRGQQVTLRCSPKSGHDTVSWYQQALGQGPQFIFQYYEEEERQRGNFPDRFSGHQFPNYSSELNVNALLLGDSALYLCASRRRGRYNEQFFGPGTRLTVL.

This chain links TRBV29-1 with TRBJ2-7, with D maybe TRBD1 (5 bases). Germline loops: CDR1 SQVTM, CDR2 ANQGSEA. The CDR3 consists of 14 residues. Deletions cut 4 bases from V and 1 base from J, with 14 bases between. The CDR3 reads CSVVRQGTSYEQYF. CDR3 nucleotide sequence: TGCAGCGTTGTGAGGCAGGGAACGTCCTACGAGCAGTACTTC.

Here the CDR3 DNA reads TGTGCCAGCAGCGTAGAGGGGGGCGTACCAAGGGGCGAAGCTTTCTTT. Its protein product is CASSVEGGVPRGEAFF. The rearrangement uses TRBV9 and TRBJ1-1, with a tentative D call TRBD1 (6 bases). CDR1 is SGDLS and CDR2 is YYNGEE in the germline V gene. Trimming pared 0 bases from V and 8 bases from J, leaving 20 bases between. CDR3 length equals 16 residues.

The rearrangement joins TRBV15 to TRBJ1-5; tentatively, D is TRBD1 (5 bases). Trimming shortened V by 0 bases and J by 12 bases, and 12 bases separated the two germline ends. Germline CDR1 LNHNV, CDR2 YYDKDF (reference sequence). The CDR3 loop spans 13 amino acids. Written as DNA, the CDR3 is TGTGCCACCAGCAGAGACCGGGGGTTGAGCCAGCATTTT. Amino acid sequence: CATSRDRGLSQHF.

The chain couples TRBV29-1 to TRBJ2-5; 12 nucleotides line up with TRBD2. Germline CDR1 SQVTM, CDR2 ANQGSEA. V was clipped by 7 bases and J by 8 bases; unmatched bases: 8. There are 13 residues in the CDR3. CDR3 loop: CSDNLAGGPTQYF. CDR3 bases: TGCAGCGACAACCTAGCGGGAGGGCCTACCCAGTACTTC.

The V call is TRBV19, the J call TRBJ2-3, with D unclear. Germline-derived CDR1 and CDR2 are LNHDA and SQIVND (reference sequence). This CDR3 spans 14 amino acids. Trimming removed 3 bases from V and 11 bases from J, with 18 bases in between. The CDR3 here is CASSIQSTLDRQYF. DNA for the CDR3: TGTGCCAGTAGTATCCAGTCTACCCTTGATCGGCAGTATTTT. The entire variable domain, with the rest obtained from reference TRBV19 and TRBJ2-3, is as follows: DGGITQSPKYLFRKEGQNVTLSCEQNLNHDAMYWYRQDPGQGLRLIYYSQIVNDFQKGDIAEGYSVSREKKESFPLTVTSAQKNPTAFYLCASSIQSTLDRQYFGPGTRLTVL.

This chain joins TRBV7-9 and TRBJ2-1; D may be TRBD1 or TRBD2 (5 bases each). The CDR3 contains 15 residues. The V gene lost 10 bases and the J gene lost 0 bases, with 16 bases spanning the gap. Germline values: CDR1 SEHNR, CDR2 FQNEAQ (reference sequence). This chain's CDR3 is CATSPWGNSYNEQFF. In DNA form, the CDR3 reads TGTGCCACCTCACCCTGGGGGAACTCCTACAATGAGCAGTTCTTC.

The chain recombines TRBV15 with TRBJ2-1; TRBD1 matches 9 bases. CDR1 is LNHNV and CDR2 is YYDKDF in the germline V gene (reference sequence). With 2 bases clipped from V and 9 bases from J, the junction kept 8 bases outside the gene matches. The CDR3 runs to 15 residues. CDR3 DNA sequence: TGTGCCACCAGCAGACCGGGACAGGGATCGGGTGAGCAGTTCTTC. This encodes CATSRPGQGSGEQFF.

The chain combines TRBV5-4 with TRBJ1-2; 7 bases are shared with TRBD1. CDR3 size: 15 residues. V was pared by 0 bases and J by 4 bases, with 6 bases of the junction left unmatched. CDR1 is SGHNT, CDR2 YYREEE, per germline (reference sequence). The CDR3 here is CASSLEAGGIYGYTF. Here the CDR3 DNA reads TGTGCCAGCAGCTTGGAGGCAGGGGGAATCTATGGCTACACCTTC.

This chain uses TRBV6-4 with TRBJ2-2, with unresolved D. V was pared by 2 bases and J by 3 bases, with 4 bases between. The CDR3 has 13 residues. CDR1 and CDR2 from the germline V gene are MRHNA and SNTAGT. Written as DNA, the CDR3 is TGTGCCAGCAGTGACAGGGACACCGGGGAGCTGTTTTTT. Protein: CASSDRDTGELFF.